The sequence of this T cell receptor (beta chain) was determined in a study of pediatric ulcerative colitis. CDR1 is GTSNPN and CDR2 is SVGIG in the germline V gene (reference sequence). The CDR3 is made up of 15 amino acids. Deletions cut 4 bases from V and 3 bases from J, with 16 bases between. The protocol was immunoSEQ multiplex PCR, while the TCRdb copy is restricted to in-frame clones and leaves out a portion. The repertoire consists of 30,000 to 40,000 clones, with more than 75% occurring once and the leading ten covering about 4.5%. This clone was counted a few times. The chain recombines TRBV30 with TRBJ1-5; D not resolved. Sequencing was performed on blood. This sequence originates from a boy under 18 with severe ulcerative colitis. In DNA, the CDR3 is TGTGCCTGGACTACCAAAGGACTGCACAATCAGCCCCAGCATTTT. Protein sequence: CAWTTKGLHNQPQHF.